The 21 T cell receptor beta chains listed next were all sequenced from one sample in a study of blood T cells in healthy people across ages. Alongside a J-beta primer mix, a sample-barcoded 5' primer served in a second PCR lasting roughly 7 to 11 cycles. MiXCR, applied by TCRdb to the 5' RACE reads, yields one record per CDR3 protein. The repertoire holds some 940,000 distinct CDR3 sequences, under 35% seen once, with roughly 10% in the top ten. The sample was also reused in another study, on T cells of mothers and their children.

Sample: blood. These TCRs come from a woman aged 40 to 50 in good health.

The CDR3 is CASSLSAETGMINEQFF. In DNA form, the CDR3 reads TGTGCCAGCAGCTTAAGTGCTGAGACAGGGATGATCAATGAGCAGTTCTTC. V and J are TRBV7-3 and TRBJ2-1, with 7 bases fitting TRBD1. The CDR3 extends over 17 amino acids. Germline assignment: CDR1 SGHTA and CDR2 FQGTGA. Unmatched junction bases numbered 12, after V lost 1 base and J lost 6 bases.

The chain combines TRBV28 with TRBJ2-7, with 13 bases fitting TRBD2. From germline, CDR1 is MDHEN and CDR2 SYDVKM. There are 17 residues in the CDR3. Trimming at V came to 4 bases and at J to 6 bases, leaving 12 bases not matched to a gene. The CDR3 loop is CASSSPQELAGGREQYF. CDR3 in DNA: TGTGCCAGCAGTTCCCCCCAGGAACTAGCGGGGGGGCGCGAGCAGTACTTC.

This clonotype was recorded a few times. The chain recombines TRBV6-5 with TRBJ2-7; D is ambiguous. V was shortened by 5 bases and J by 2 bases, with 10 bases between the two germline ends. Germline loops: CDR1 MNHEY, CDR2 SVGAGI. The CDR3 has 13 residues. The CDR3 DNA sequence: TGTGCCAGCAGTAAACCCCTTACCTACGAGCAGTACTTC. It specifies CASSKPLTYEQYF.

The CDR3 sequence: CASSVELQAYNEQYF. CDR3 sequence (DNA): TGTGCCAGCAGCGTAGAGTTACAGGCGTACAATGAGCAGTACTTC. This chain uses TRBV9 with TRBJ2-4; weak D call: TRBD1 (5 bases). V dropped 0 bases and J dropped 13 bases, with 20 bases sitting between them. Germline V gives CDR1 SGDLS, CDR2 YYNGEE. This CDR3 region has 15 residues.

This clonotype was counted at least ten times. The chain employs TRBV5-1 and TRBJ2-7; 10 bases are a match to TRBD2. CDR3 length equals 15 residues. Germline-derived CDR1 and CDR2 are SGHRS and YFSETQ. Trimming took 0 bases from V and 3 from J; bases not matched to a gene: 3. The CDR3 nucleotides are TGCGCCAGCAGCTTGGCGCCTAGCGGGGGCTACGAGCAGTACTTC. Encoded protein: CASSLAPSGGYEQYF.

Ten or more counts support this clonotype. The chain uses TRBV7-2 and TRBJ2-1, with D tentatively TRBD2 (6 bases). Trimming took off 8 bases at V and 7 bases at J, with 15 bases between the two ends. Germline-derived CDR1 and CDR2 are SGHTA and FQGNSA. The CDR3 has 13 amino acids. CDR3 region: CASGGGMGNEQFF. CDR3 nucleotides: TGTGCCAGCGGAGGAGGGATGGGGAATGAGCAGTTCTTC.

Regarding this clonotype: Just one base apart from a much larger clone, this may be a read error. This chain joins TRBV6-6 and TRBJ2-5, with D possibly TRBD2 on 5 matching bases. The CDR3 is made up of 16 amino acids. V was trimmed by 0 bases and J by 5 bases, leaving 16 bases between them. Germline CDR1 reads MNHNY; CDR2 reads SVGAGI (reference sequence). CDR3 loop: CASSYSIRLGEETQYF. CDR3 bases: TGTGCCAGCAGTTACTCGATTAGACTCGGGGAGGAGACCCAGTACTTC.

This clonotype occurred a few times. In DNA form, the CDR3 reads TGTGCCAGCAGCCCAGAGGGGCGGGGCTCTGAAGCTTTCTTT. This sequence encodes CASSPEGRGSEAFF. The V call is TRBV7-9, the J call TRBJ1-1; possible D gene TRBD1, 5 bases. Germline V gives CDR1 SEHNR, CDR2 FQNEAQ (reference sequence). CDR3 length equals 14 residues. Trimming stripped 5 bases from V and 6 bases from J, with 16 bases between.

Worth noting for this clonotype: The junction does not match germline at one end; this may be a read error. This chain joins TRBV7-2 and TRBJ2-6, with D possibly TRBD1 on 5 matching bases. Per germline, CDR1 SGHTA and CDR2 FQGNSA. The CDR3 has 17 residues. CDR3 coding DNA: TGTGCCAGCAGCTCTCGTGGAAGCGAGTCTGGGGCCAACGCCCTGACTTTC. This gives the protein CASSSRGSESGANALTF.

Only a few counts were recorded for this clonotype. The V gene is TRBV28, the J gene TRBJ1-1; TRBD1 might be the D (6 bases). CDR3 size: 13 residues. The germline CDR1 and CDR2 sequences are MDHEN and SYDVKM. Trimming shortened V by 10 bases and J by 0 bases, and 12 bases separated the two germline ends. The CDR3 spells CATKTGLNTEAFF. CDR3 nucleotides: TGTGCCACCAAGACAGGACTGAACACTGAAGCTTTCTTT. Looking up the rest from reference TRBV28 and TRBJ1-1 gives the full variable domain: DVKVTQSSRYLVKRTGEKVFLECVQDMDHENMFWYRQDPGLGLRLIYFSYDVKMKEKGDIPEGYSVSREKKERFSLILESASTNQTSMYLCATKTGLNTEAFFGQGTRLTVV.

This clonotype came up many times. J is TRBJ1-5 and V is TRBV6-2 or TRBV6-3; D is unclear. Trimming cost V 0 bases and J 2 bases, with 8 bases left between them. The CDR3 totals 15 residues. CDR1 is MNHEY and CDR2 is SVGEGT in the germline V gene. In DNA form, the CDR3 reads TGTGCCAGCAGTTACTCAAGTTATGGCAATCAGCCCCAGCATTTT. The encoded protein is CASSYSSYGNQPQHF.

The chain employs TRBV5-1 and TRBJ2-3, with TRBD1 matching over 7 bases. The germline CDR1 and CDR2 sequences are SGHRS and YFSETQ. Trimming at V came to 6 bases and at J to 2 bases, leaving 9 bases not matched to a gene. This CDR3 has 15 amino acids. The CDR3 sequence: CASNSSGTVTDTQYF. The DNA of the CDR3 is TGCGCCAGCAACTCATCCGGGACAGTCACAGATACGCAGTATTTT.

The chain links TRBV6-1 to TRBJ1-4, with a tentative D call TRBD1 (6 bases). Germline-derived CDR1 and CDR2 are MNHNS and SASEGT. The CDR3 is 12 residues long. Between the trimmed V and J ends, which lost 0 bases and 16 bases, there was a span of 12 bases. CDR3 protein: CASSEAGQTEFF. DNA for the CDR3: TGTGCCAGCAGTGAAGCGGGACAAACTGAGTTTTTT.

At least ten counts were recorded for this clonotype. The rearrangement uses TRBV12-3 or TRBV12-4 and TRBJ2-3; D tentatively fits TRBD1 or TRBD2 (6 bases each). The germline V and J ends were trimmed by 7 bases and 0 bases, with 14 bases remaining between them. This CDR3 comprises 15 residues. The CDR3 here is CASKPRGVSTDTQYF. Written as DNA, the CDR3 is TGTGCCAGCAAACCTAGGGGGGTTAGCACAGATACGCAGTATTTT.

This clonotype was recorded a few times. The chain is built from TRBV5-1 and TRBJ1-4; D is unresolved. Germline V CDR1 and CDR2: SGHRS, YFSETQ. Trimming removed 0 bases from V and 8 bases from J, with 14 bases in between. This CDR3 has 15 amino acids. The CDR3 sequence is CASSLDPSGWEKLFF. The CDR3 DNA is TGCGCCAGCAGCTTGGACCCGTCAGGCTGGGAAAAACTGTTTTTT. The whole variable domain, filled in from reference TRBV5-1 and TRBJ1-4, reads KAGVTQTPRYLIKTRGQQVTLSCSPISGHRSVSWYQQTPGQGLQFLFEYFSETQRNKGNFPGRFSGRQFSNSRSEMNVSTLELGDSALYLCASSLDPSGWEKLFFGSGTQLSVL.

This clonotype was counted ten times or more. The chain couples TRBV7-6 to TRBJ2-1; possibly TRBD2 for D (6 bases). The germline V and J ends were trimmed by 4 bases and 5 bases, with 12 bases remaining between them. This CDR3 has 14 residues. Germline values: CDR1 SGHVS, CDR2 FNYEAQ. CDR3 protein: CASSYLARDNEQFF. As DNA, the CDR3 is TGTGCCAGCAGCTATCTAGCGAGGGACAATGAGCAGTTCTTC.

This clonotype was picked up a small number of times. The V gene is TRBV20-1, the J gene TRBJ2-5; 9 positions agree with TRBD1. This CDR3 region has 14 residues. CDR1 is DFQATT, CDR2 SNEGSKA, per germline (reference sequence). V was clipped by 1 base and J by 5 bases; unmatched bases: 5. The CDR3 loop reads CSARATGGRETQYF. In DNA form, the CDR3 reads TGCAGTGCTAGAGCCACAGGGGGCCGGGAGACCCAGTACTTC.

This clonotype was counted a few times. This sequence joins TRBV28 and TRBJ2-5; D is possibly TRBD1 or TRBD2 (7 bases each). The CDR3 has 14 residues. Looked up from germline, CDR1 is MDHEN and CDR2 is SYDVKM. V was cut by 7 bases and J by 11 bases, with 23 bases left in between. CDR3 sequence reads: CASIQGGRMGEQYF. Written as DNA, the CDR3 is TGTGCCAGCATTCAGGGGGGGAGGATGGGGGAGCAGTACTTC.

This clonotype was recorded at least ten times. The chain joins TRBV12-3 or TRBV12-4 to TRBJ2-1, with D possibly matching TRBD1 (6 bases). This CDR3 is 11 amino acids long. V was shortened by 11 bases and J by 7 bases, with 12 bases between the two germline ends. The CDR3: CAVRGGNEQFF. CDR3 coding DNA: TGTGCCGTCAGGGGTGGGAATGAGCAGTTCTTC.

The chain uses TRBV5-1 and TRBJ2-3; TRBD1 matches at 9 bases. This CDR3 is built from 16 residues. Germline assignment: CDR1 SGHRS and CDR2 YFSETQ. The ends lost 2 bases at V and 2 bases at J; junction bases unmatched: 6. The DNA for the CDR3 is TGCGCCAGCAGCTTACCGACAGGGGGGAACACAGATACGCAGTATTTT. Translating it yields CASSLPTGGNTDTQYF.

The CDR3 spells CASSLTNKEMEKLFF. CDR3 DNA: TGTGCCAGCAGCTTAACCAATAAAGAGATGGAAAAACTGTTTTTT. The chain couples TRBV7-2 to TRBJ1-4; no reliable D call. The CDR3 contains 15 residues. The V and J ends lost 2 bases and 8 bases respectively, with 15 bases between them. The V gene's germline CDR1 is SGHTA and CDR2 FQGNSA.